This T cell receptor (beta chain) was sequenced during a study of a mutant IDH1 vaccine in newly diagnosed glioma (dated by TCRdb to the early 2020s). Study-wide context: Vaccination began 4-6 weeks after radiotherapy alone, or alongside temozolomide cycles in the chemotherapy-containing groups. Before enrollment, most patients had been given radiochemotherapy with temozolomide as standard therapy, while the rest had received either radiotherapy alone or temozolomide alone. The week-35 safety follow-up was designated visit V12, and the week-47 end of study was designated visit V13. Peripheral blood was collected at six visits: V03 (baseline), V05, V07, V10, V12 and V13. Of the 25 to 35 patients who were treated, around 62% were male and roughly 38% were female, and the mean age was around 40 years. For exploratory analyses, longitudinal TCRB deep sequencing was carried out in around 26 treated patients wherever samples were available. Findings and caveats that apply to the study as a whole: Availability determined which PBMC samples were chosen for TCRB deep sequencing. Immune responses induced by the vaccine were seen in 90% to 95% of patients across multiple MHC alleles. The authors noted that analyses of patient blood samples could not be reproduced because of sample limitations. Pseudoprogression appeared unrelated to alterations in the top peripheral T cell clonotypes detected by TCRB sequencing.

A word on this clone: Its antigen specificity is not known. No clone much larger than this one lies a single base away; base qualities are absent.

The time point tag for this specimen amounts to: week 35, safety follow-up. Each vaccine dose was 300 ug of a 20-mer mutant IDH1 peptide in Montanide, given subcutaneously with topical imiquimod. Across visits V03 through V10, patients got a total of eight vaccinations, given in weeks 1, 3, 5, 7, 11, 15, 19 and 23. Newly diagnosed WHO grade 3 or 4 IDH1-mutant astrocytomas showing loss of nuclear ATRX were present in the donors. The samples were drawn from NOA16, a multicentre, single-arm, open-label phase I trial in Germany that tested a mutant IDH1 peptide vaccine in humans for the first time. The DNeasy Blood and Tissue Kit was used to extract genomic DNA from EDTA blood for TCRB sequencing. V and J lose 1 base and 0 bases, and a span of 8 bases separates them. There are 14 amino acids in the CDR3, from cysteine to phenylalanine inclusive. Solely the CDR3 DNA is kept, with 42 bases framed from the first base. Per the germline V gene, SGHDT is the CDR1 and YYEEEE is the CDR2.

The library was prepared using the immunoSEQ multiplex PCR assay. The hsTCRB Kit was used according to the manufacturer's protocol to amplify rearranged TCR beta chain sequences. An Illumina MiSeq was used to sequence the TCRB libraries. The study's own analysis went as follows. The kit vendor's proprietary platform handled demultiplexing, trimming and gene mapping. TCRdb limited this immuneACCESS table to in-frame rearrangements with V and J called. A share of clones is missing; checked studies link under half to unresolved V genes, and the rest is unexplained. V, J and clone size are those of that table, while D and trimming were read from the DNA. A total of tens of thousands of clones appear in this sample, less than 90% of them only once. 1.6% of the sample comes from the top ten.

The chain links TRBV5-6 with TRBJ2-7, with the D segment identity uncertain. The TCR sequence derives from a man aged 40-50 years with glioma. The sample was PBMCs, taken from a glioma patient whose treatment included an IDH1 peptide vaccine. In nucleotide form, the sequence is TGTGCCAGCAGCTTGCTACAGACCTCCTACGAGCAGTACTTC. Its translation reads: CASSLLQTSYEQYF.